This is a list of T cell receptor beta chains from one sample in a study of blood T cells in healthy people across ages. In TCRdb, the 5' RACE reads were re-called with MiXCR into one record per CDR3 protein. The data hold approximately 780,000 distinct CDR3 sequences, with roughly 26% observed a single time. These data also formed part of another study, on T cells of mothers and their children.

Sequencing was done on a sample of blood. The source of these receptors is a boy aged 5-17 years in good health. Each CDR3 is given with its conserved first and last residue. The order of the fields is J gene, V gene, clone size, D gene, CDR3 protein, CDR3 DNA. The D gene is left open where the match is weak. Clone size appears in some rows only: once, few, many, or a class for an expanded clone.

j_call: TRBJ2-1; v_call: TRBV11-3; clone_size: few; d_call: TRBD2; cdr3_aa: CASSPRTSRPQFF; cdr3_nt: TGTGCCAGCAGCCCAAGGACTAGCCGGCCCCAGTTCTTC
j_call: TRBJ1-2; v_call: TRBV28; clone_size: many; d_call: -; cdr3_aa: CASSLASNYGYTF; cdr3_nt: TGTGCCAGCAGTTTGGCCAGTAACTATGGCTACACCTTC
j_call: TRBJ1-1; v_call: TRBV5-1; clone_size: -; d_call: TRBD1; cdr3_aa: CASSWGDSRNTEAFF; cdr3_nt: TGCGCCAGCAGCTGGGGGGACAGCAGGAACACTGAAGCTTTCTTT
j_call: TRBJ1-5; v_call: TRBV12-3/TRBV12-4; clone_size: -; d_call: TRBD1; cdr3_aa: CASRPTGSAQPQHF; cdr3_nt: TGTGCCAGCAGACCGACAGGGTCGGCCCAGCCCCAGCATTTT
j_call: TRBJ1-2; v_call: TRBV5-1; clone_size: few; d_call: -; cdr3_aa: CASSLDGGFNYGYTF; cdr3_nt: TGTGCCAGCAGCTTGGATGGAGGCTTTAACTATGGCTACACCTTC
j_call: TRBJ2-1; v_call: TRBV29-1; clone_size: -; d_call: TRBD2; cdr3_aa: CSVERAGSFNEQFF; cdr3_nt: TGCAGCGTTGAAAGAGCGGGGTCTTTTAATGAGCAGTTCTTC
j_call: TRBJ2-7; v_call: TRBV2; clone_size: few; d_call: TRBD1; cdr3_aa: CASSEARGRYEQYF; cdr3_nt: TGTGCCAGCAGTGAGGCCAGGGGGAGATACGAGCAGTACTTC
j_call: TRBJ2-7; v_call: TRBV7-6; clone_size: few; d_call: TRBD2; cdr3_aa: CASSLAGGGPSYEQYF; cdr3_nt: TGTGCCAGCAGCTTAGCTGGCGGGGGGCCTTCCTACGAGCAGTACTTC
j_call: TRBJ2-4; v_call: TRBV5-1; clone_size: -; d_call: -; cdr3_aa: CASSYNGGQKNIQYF; cdr3_nt: TGCGCCAGCAGCTATAATGGTGGCCAGAAAAACATTCAGTACTTC
j_call: TRBJ2-4; v_call: TRBV12-3/TRBV12-4; clone_size: few; d_call: -; cdr3_aa: CASSFNPGAGNIQYF; cdr3_nt: TGTGCCAGCAGTTTTAATCCGGGGGCCGGGAACATTCAGTACTTC
j_call: TRBJ1-2; v_call: TRBV6-6; clone_size: -; d_call: -; cdr3_aa: CASTLGVGYTF; cdr3_nt: TGTGCCAGCACTCTAGGGGTCGGCTACACCTTC
j_call: TRBJ2-1; v_call: TRBV12-3/TRBV12-4; clone_size: few; d_call: -; cdr3_aa: CASRATGRIYNEQFF; cdr3_nt: TGTGCCAGCAGAGCGACGGGACGGATCTACAATGAGCAGTTCTTC
j_call: TRBJ2-1; v_call: TRBV14; clone_size: few; d_call: -; cdr3_aa: CASSQDVPGYNEQFF; cdr3_nt: TGTGCCAGCAGCCAAGATGTTCCGGGCTACAATGAGCAGTTCTTC
j_call: TRBJ2-1; v_call: TRBV14; clone_size: few; d_call: -; cdr3_aa: CASSQGVLGLSFGEQFF; cdr3_nt: TGTGCCAGCAGCCAAGGAGTGTTGGGACTCTCCTTTGGGGAGCAGTTCTTC
j_call: TRBJ2-7; v_call: TRBV27; clone_size: few; d_call: -; cdr3_aa: CASADIGGGDYEQYF; cdr3_nt: TGTGCCAGCGCAGATATAGGGGGAGGGGACTACGAGCAGTACTTC
j_call: TRBJ1-4; v_call: TRBV5-1; clone_size: few; d_call: -; cdr3_aa: CASSPEAGTGEKLFF; cdr3_nt: TGCGCCAGCAGCCCCGAGGCAGGAACAGGTGAAAAACTGTTTTTT
j_call: TRBJ2-3; v_call: TRBV20-1; clone_size: -; d_call: -; cdr3_aa: CSARGLIADTDTQYF; cdr3_nt: TGCAGTGCTAGGGGTTTAATAGCGGACACAGATACGCAGTATTTT
j_call: TRBJ1-2; v_call: TRBV4-2; clone_size: -; d_call: TRBD1; cdr3_aa: CASSQGDRLYGYIF; cdr3_nt: TGTGCCAGCAGCCAAGGGGACAGGCTCTATGGCTACATCTTC
j_call: TRBJ2-5; v_call: TRBV12-3/TRBV12-4; clone_size: -; d_call: -; cdr3_aa: CASSPRGRGRETQYF; cdr3_nt: TGTGCCAGCAGCCCCCGCGGCCGGGGGCGCGAGACCCAGTACTTC
j_call: TRBJ1-2; v_call: TRBV12-3/TRBV12-4; clone_size: few; d_call: TRBD1; cdr3_aa: CASSIRQGRGYTF; cdr3_nt: TGTGCCAGCAGTATTCGACAGGGTAGGGGCTACACCTTC
j_call: TRBJ2-5; v_call: TRBV7-9; clone_size: few; d_call: -; cdr3_aa: CASSMREEGGKETQYF; cdr3_nt: TGTGCCAGCAGCATGAGGGAGGAAGGTGGAAAAGAGACCCAGTACTTC
j_call: TRBJ2-6; v_call: TRBV6-1; clone_size: -; d_call: TRBD1; cdr3_aa: CASNKGGGTGANVLTF; cdr3_nt: TGTGCCAGCAATAAAGGGGGCGGTACTGGGGCCAACGTCCTGACTTTC
j_call: TRBJ2-1; v_call: TRBV4-1; clone_size: -; d_call: -; cdr3_aa: CASSKQVDEQFF; cdr3_nt: TGCGCCAGCAGCAAACAGGTCGATGAGCAGTTCTTC
j_call: TRBJ2-5; v_call: TRBV5-1; clone_size: -; d_call: TRBD2; cdr3_aa: CASSLQGLAKETQYF; cdr3_nt: TGCGCCAGCAGCTTACAGGGACTAGCGAAAGAGACCCAGTACTTC
j_call: TRBJ1-4; v_call: TRBV5-4; clone_size: -; d_call: -; cdr3_aa: CASSLDSGGTNEKLFF; cdr3_nt: TGTGCCAGCAGCTTGGATAGTGGGGGCACTAATGAAAAACTGTTTTTT
j_call: TRBJ2-3; v_call: TRBV24-1; clone_size: few; d_call: TRBD1; cdr3_aa: CATSESRGLTDTQYF; cdr3_nt: TGTGCCACCAGTGAGAGCAGGGGGTTAACAGATACGCAGTATTTT
j_call: TRBJ2-3; v_call: TRBV20-1; clone_size: -; d_call: -; cdr3_aa: CSARWGGRTDTQYF; cdr3_nt: TGCAGTGCTAGATGGGGCGGTCGCACAGATACGCAGTATTTT
j_call: TRBJ1-1; v_call: TRBV30; clone_size: -; d_call: -; cdr3_aa: CACFPRGTQNTEAFF; cdr3_nt: TGTGCCTGTTTCCCGAGGGGCACACAGAACACTGAAGCTTTCTTT
j_call: TRBJ1-5; v_call: TRBV7-8; clone_size: -; d_call: TRBD1; cdr3_aa: CASSLGYRGRIRSNQPQHF; cdr3_nt: TGTGCCAGCAGCTTAGGGTACAGGGGGCGCATTCGGTCGAATCAGCCCCAGCATTTT
j_call: TRBJ1-1; v_call: TRBV5-1; clone_size: many; d_call: -; cdr3_aa: CASSSGTPNTEAFF; cdr3_nt: TGTGCCAGCAGTTCCGGGACACCGAACACTGAAGCTTTCTTT
j_call: TRBJ2-7; v_call: TRBV7-9; clone_size: -; d_call: -; cdr3_aa: CASSLTQSSYEQYF; cdr3_nt: TGTGCCAGCAGCTTGACCCAGAGCTCCTACGAGCAGTACTTC
j_call: TRBJ2-4; v_call: TRBV11-2; clone_size: few; d_call: -; cdr3_aa: CASSFSKNIQYF; cdr3_nt: TGTGCCAGCAGCTTTTCCAAAAACATTCAGTACTTC
j_call: TRBJ2-7; v_call: TRBV20-1; clone_size: -; d_call: TRBD1; cdr3_aa: CSARPSLGQDSYEQYF; cdr3_nt: TGCAGTGCTAGACCCTCCTTGGGACAGGACTCCTACGAGCAGTACTTC
j_call: TRBJ2-3; v_call: TRBV6-5; clone_size: few; d_call: TRBD2; cdr3_aa: CASSSRLAGELSTDTQYF; cdr3_nt: TGTGCCAGCAGTTCCCGACTAGCGGGGGAGCTTAGCACAGATACGCAGTATTTT
j_call: TRBJ2-1; v_call: TRBV4-1; clone_size: -; d_call: TRBD1; cdr3_aa: CASSQWTGVLNEQFF; cdr3_nt: TGCGCCAGCAGCCAATGGACAGGGGTCCTCAATGAGCAGTTCTTC
j_call: TRBJ2-1; v_call: TRBV27; clone_size: few; d_call: -; cdr3_aa: CASSGGWYNEQFF; cdr3_nt: TGTGCCAGCAGTGGGGGGTGGTACAATGAGCAGTTCTTC
j_call: TRBJ2-5; v_call: TRBV11-1; clone_size: -; d_call: -; cdr3_aa: CASSSGPRGGETQYF; cdr3_nt: TGTGCCAGCAGCTCCGGGCCAAGAGGCGGAGAGACCCAGTACTTC
j_call: TRBJ1-1; v_call: TRBV18; clone_size: -; d_call: -; cdr3_aa: CASSPPNRMNTEAFF; cdr3_nt: TGTGCCAGCTCACCACCGAACCGCATGAACACTGAAGCTTTCTTT
j_call: TRBJ2-5; v_call: TRBV6-5; clone_size: -; d_call: TRBD2; cdr3_aa: CASSSPGLAGGGEQYF; cdr3_nt: TGTGCCAGCAGTTCCCCGGGACTAGCGGGGGGAGGGGAGCAGTACTTC
j_call: TRBJ1-1; v_call: TRBV18; clone_size: few; d_call: -; cdr3_aa: CASSPTTIKNTEAFF; cdr3_nt: TGTGCCAGCTCACCGACAACCATCAAGAACACTGAAGCTTTCTTT
j_call: TRBJ2-1; v_call: TRBV6-1; clone_size: -; d_call: TRBD1; cdr3_aa: CASSGGQRNEQFF; cdr3_nt: TGTGCCAGCAGTGGGGGACAGCGTAATGAGCAGTTCTTC
j_call: TRBJ2-7; v_call: TRBV5-1; clone_size: few; d_call: -; cdr3_aa: CASSLAADPLRGEQYF; cdr3_nt: TGCGCCAGCAGCTTGGCGGCGGACCCCCTAAGAGGCGAGCAGTACTTC
j_call: TRBJ2-3; v_call: TRBV4-1; clone_size: -; d_call: TRBD1; cdr3_aa: CASSRPRGQGAGTDTQYF; cdr3_nt: TGCGCCAGCAGCCGACCGAGAGGACAGGGGGCTGGCACAGATACGCAGTATTTT
j_call: TRBJ1-4; v_call: TRBV6-5; clone_size: -; d_call: -; cdr3_aa: CASSLRQGWTNEKLFF; cdr3_nt: TGTGCCAGCAGTTTACGCCAGGGGTGGACTAATGAAAAACTGTTTTTT
j_call: TRBJ2-1; v_call: TRBV11-2; clone_size: few; d_call: -; cdr3_aa: CASSSRIGEQFF; cdr3_nt: TGTGCCAGCAGCTCCCGGATCGGTGAGCAGTTCTTC
j_call: TRBJ2-7; v_call: TRBV29-1; clone_size: few; d_call: -; cdr3_aa: CSVLRGQSEQYF; cdr3_nt: TGCAGCGTTCTCCGGGGCCAGAGCGAGCAGTACTTC
j_call: TRBJ1-6; v_call: TRBV7-3; clone_size: few; d_call: -; cdr3_aa: CASSVQGNSPLHF; cdr3_nt: TGTGCCAGCAGCGTCCAGGGAAATTCACCCCTCCACTTT
j_call: TRBJ2-5; v_call: TRBV11-2; clone_size: few; d_call: -; cdr3_aa: CASSLLRDPSGQYF; cdr3_nt: TGTGCCAGCAGCCTGCTCCGGGACCCCTCCGGGCAGTACTTC
j_call: TRBJ1-5; v_call: TRBV4-1; clone_size: -; d_call: -; cdr3_aa: CASSQDSGGGRPQHF; cdr3_nt: TGCGCCAGCAGCCAAGATTCGGGCGGGGGTCGGCCCCAGCATTTT
j_call: TRBJ2-6; v_call: TRBV7-9; clone_size: few; d_call: -; cdr3_aa: CASSSRRPGANVLTF; cdr3_nt: TGTGCCAGCAGCTCCCGAAGGCCTGGGGCCAACGTCCTGACTTTC
j_call: TRBJ1-5; v_call: TRBV29-1; clone_size: -; d_call: -; cdr3_aa: CSVKDPNQPQHF; cdr3_nt: TGCAGCGTTAAGGACCCCAATCAGCCCCAGCATTTT
j_call: TRBJ2-7; v_call: TRBV27; clone_size: -; d_call: -; cdr3_aa: CASSFSSGETYEQYF; cdr3_nt: TGTGCCAGCAGTTTTTCGTCGGGGGAGACCTACGAGCAGTACTTC
j_call: TRBJ1-1; v_call: TRBV6-5; clone_size: few; d_call: -; cdr3_aa: CASSIQGFNTEAFF; cdr3_nt: TGTGCCAGCAGCATACAGGGCTTTAACACTGAAGCTTTCTTT
j_call: TRBJ1-4; v_call: TRBV5-4; clone_size: few; d_call: -; cdr3_aa: CASSFAGAEKLFF; cdr3_nt: TGTGCCAGCAGCTTCGCAGGGGCGGAAAAACTGTTTTTT
j_call: TRBJ2-3; v_call: TRBV9; clone_size: once; d_call: -; cdr3_aa: CASSVDGATDTQYF; cdr3_nt: TGTGCCAGCAGCGTAGATGGGGCCACAGATACGCAGTATTTT
j_call: TRBJ2-3; v_call: TRBV20-1; clone_size: -; d_call: TRBD2; cdr3_aa: CSAPSTGGRDTQYF; cdr3_nt: TGCAGTGCTCCCTCGACGGGGGGGCGGGATACGCAGTATTTT
j_call: TRBJ2-2; v_call: TRBV2; clone_size: -; d_call: -; cdr3_aa: CASRRGVSNTGKLFF; cdr3_nt: TGTGCCAGCAGGAGGGGGGTCTCGAACACCGGGAAGCTGTTTTTT
j_call: TRBJ2-7; v_call: TRBV5-1; clone_size: few; d_call: -; cdr3_aa: CASSLQTNSPYEQYF; cdr3_nt: TGCGCCAGCAGCTTGCAGACAAACAGTCCCTACGAGCAGTACTTC
j_call: TRBJ1-2; v_call: TRBV28; clone_size: -; d_call: -; cdr3_aa: CASTNEGLIYGYTF; cdr3_nt: TGTGCCAGCACAAATGAGGGCCTGATCTATGGCTACACCTTC
j_call: TRBJ2-3; v_call: TRBV6-5; clone_size: -; d_call: -; cdr3_aa: CASSYSGRPADTQYF; cdr3_nt: TGTGCCAGCAGTTACTCGGGACGTCCGGCAGATACGCAGTATTTT